This T cell receptor beta chain stems from a study of CD8 T cells in Susac syndrome. RNA was extracted with the RNeasy kit, and a quantity of about 0.45 to 1 ug was reverse transcribed using random hexamers. The TCR beta CDR3 was amplified by immunoSEQ multiplex PCR across 54 Vbeta, 13 Jbeta. From the immunoSEQ multiplex PCR reads, TCRdb called clonotypes with MiXCR, one entry per CDR3 protein. The top ten hold 0.18% of the sample, which has about 290,000 distinct CDR3 sequences, around 89% seen once. The germline gives CDR1 SEHNR, CDR2 FQNEAQ (reference sequence). The length of the CDR3 is 14 residues. V was trimmed by 5 bases and J by 0 bases, leaving 7 bases between them. From blood CD8+ and CD4+ T cells, TCR beta sequences were generated. The patients serving as multiple sclerosis controls were treatment-naive. They had stable or active relapsing-remitting disease and fulfilled revised McDonald criteria. Isolation of CD8+ and CD4+ T cells was performed negatively, whereas enrichment of TEMRA cells was done by FACS.

This clonotype originated in a human donor with multiple sclerosis. The sample taken for sequencing was CD8+ T cells from PBMCs. The chain recombines TRBV7-9 with TRBJ2-2, with D unclear. The CDR3 region has the DNA TGTGCCAGCAGCCTCCCCGCGAACACCGGGGAGCTGTTTTTT. Translated, it gives CASSLPANTGELFF.